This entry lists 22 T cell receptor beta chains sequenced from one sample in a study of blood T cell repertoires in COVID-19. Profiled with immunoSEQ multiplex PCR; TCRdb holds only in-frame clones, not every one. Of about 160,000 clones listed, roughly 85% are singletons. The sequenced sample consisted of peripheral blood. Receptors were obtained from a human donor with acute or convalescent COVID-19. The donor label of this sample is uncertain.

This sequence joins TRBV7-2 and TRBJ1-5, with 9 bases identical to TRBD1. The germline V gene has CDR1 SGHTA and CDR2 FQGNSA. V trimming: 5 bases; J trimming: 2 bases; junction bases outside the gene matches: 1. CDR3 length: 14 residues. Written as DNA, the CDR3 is TGTGCCAGCAGCCGGACAGGGGGCAATCAGCCCCAGCATTTT. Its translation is CASSRTGGNQPQHF.

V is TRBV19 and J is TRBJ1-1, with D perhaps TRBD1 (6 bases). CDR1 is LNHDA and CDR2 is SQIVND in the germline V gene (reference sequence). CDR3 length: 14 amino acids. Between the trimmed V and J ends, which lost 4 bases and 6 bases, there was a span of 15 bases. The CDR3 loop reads CASSTRTVSSEAFF. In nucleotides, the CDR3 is TGTGCCAGTAGTACCCGGACAGTGTCGTCTGAAGCTTTCTTT.

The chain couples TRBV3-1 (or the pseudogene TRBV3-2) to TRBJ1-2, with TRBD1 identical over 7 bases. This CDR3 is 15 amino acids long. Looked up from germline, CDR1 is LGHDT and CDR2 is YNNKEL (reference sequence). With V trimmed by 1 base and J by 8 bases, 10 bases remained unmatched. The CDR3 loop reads CASSQAGQPYLGYTF. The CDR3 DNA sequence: TGTGCCAGCAGCCAAGCGGGACAGCCTTATCTGGGCTACACCTTC.

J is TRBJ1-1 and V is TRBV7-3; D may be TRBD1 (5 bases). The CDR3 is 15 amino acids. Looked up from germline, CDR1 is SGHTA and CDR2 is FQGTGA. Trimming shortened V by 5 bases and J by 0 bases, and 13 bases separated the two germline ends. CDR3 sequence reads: CASSPTLTVNTEAFF. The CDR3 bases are TGTGCCAGCAGCCCCACCCTGACAGTGAACACTGAAGCTTTCTTT.

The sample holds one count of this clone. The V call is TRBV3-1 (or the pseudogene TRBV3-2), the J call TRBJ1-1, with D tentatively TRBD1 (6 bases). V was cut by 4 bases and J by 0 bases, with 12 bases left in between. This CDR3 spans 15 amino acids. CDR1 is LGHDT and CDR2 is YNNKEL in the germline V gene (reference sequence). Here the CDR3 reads CASSPRRTVNTEAFF. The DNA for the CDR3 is TGTGCCAGCAGCCCCCGTAGGACAGTGAACACTGAAGCTTTCTTT.

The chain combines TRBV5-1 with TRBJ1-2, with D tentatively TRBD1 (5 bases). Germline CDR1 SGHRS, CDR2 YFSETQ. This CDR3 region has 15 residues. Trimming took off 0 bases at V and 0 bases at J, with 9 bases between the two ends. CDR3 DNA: TGCGCCAGCAGCTTGGACAGGCCTACTAACTATGGCTACACCTTC. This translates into CASSLDRPTNYGYTF.

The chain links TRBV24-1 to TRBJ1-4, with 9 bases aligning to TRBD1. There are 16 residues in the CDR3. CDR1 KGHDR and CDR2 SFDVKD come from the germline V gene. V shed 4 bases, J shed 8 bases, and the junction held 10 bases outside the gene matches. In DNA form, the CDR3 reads TGTGCCACCAGTGACGCGGGACAGGGAAGTCGGGAAAAACTGTTTTTT. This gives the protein CATSDAGQGSREKLFF.

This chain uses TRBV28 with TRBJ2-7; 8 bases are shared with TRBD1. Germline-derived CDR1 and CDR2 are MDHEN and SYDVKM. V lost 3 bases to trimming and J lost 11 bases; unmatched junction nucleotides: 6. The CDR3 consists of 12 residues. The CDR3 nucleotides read TGTGCCAGCAGTTTGGCTGGACAGGGAGAGTACTTC. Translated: CASSLAGQGEYF.

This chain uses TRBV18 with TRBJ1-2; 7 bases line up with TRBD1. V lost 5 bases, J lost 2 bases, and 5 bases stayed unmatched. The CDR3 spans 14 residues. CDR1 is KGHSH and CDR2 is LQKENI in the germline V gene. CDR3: CASSEAGGNYGYTF. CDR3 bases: TGTGCCAGCTCAGAGGCAGGGGGAAACTATGGCTACACCTTC.

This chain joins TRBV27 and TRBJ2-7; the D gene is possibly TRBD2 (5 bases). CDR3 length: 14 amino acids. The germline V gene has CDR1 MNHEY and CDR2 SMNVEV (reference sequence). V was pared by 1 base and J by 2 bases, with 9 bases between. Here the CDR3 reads CASSLFVGAYEQYF. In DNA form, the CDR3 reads TGTGCCAGCAGTTTATTCGTCGGGGCCTACGAGCAGTACTTC.

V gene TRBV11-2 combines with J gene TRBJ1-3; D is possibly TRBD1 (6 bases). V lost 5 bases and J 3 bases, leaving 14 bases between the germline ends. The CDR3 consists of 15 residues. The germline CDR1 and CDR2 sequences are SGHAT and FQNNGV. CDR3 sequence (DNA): TGTGCCAGCAGCCTCCGGACAGATTTTGGAAACACCATATATTTT. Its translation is CASSLRTDFGNTIYF.

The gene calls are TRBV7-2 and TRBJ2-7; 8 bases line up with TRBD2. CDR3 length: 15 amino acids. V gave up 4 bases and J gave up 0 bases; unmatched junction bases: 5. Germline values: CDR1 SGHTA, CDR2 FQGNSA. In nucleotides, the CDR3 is TGTGCCAGCAGCTCCGTAGCGGGGAGCTCCTACGAGCAGTACTTC. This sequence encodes CASSSVAGSSYEQYF.

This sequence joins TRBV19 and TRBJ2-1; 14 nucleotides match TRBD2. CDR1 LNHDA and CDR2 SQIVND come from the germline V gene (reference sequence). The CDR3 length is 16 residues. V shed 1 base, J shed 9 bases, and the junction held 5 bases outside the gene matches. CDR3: CASSIGTSGGRTEQFF. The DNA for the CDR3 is TGTGCCAGTAGTATAGGGACTAGCGGGGGGCGTACTGAGCAGTTCTTC. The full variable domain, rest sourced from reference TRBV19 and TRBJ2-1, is DGGITQSPKYLFRKEGQNVTLSCEQNLNHDAMYWYRQDPGQGLRLIYYSQIVNDFQKGDIAEGYSVSREKKESFPLTVTSAQKNPTAFYLCASSIGTSGGRTEQFFGPGTRLTVL.

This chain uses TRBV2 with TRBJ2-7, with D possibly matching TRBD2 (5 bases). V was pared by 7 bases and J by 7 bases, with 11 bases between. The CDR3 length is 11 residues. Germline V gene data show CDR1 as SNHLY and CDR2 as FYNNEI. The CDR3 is CASTLTGEQYF. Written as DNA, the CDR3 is TGTGCCAGCACTTTAACGGGGGAGCAGTACTTC.

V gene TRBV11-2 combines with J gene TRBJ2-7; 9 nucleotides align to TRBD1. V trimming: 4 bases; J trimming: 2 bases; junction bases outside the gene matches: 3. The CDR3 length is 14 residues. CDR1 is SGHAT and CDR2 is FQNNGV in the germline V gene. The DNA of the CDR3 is TGTGCCAGCAGCTCCGGGACAGGGCCCTACGAGCAGTACTTC. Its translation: CASSSGTGPYEQYF.

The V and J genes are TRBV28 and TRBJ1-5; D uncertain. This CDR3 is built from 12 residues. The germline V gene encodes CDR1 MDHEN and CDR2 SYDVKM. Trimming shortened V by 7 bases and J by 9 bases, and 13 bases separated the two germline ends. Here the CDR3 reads CASTQAGRPQHF. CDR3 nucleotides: TGTGCCAGCACCCAGGCGGGTCGGCCCCAGCATTTT.

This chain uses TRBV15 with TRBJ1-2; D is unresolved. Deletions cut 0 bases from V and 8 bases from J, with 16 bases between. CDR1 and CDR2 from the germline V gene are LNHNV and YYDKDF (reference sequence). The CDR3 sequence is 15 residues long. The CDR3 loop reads CATSRDWADTTGYTF. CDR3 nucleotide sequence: TGTGCCACCAGCAGAGATTGGGCCGACACGACGGGCTACACCTTC.

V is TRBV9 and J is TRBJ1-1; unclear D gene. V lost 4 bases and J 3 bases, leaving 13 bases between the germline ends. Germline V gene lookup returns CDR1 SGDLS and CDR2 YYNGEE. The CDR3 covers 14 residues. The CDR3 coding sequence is TGTGCCAGCAGCTTCGGGAGGGTGGACACTGAAGCTTTCTTT. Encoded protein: CASSFGRVDTEAFF.

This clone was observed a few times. The CDR3 is CASSTSFQGGYGYTF. The CDR3 DNA reads as TGCGCCAGCAGCACCAGTTTCCAGGGAGGCTATGGCTACACCTTC. V gene TRBV5-1 combines with J gene TRBJ1-2; weak D call: TRBD1 (5 bases). The germline gives CDR1 SGHRS, CDR2 YFSETQ. The germline V and J ends were trimmed by 4 bases and 4 bases, with 17 bases remaining between them. The CDR3 covers 15 residues.

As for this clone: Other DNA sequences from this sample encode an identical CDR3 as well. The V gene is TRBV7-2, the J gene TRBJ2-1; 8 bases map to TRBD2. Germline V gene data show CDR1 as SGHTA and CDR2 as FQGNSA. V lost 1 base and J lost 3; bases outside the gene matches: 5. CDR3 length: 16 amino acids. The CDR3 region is CASSLGSGGVYNEQFF. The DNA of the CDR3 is TGTGCCAGCAGCTTAGGGAGCGGGGGAGTCTACAATGAGCAGTTCTTC. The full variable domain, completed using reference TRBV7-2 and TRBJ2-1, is GAGVSQSPSNKVTEKGKDVELRCDPISGHTALYWYRQSLGQGLEFLIYFQGNSAPDKSGLPSDRFSAERTGGSVSTLTIQRTQQEDSAVYLCASSLGSGGVYNEQFFGPGTRLTVL.

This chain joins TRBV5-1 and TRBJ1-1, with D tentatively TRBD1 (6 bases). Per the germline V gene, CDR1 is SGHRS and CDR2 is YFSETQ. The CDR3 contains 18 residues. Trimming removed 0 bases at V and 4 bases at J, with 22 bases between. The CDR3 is CASSLDGRGATGGTEAFF. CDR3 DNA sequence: TGCGCCAGCAGCTTGGACGGCAGGGGCGCCACTGGGGGCACTGAAGCTTTCTTT. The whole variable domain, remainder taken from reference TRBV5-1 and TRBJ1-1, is KAGVTQTPRYLIKTRGQQVTLSCSPISGHRSVSWYQQTPGQGLQFLFEYFSETQRNKGNFPGRFSGRQFSNSRSEMNVSTLELGDSALYLCASSLDGRGATGGTEAFFGQGTRLTVV.

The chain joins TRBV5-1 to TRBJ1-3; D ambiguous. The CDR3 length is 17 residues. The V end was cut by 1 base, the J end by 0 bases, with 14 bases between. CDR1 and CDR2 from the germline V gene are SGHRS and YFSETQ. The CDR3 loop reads CASSLYSRSSSGNTIYF. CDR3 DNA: TGCGCCAGCAGCTTGTATTCCAGATCAAGCTCTGGAAACACCATATATTTT.